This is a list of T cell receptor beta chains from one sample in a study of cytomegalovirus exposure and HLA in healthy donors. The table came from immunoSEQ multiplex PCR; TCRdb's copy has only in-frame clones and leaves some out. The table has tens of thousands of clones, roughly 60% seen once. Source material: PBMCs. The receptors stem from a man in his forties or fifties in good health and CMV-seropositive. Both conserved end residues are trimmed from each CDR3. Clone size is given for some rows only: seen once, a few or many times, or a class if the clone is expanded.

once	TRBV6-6	ASESGGATDTQY
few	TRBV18	ASSPGRGPHEQY
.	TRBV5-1	ASSSTPGTANTEAF
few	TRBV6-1	ASKRAGNYGYT
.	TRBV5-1	ASSLGPGVEQY
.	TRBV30	AWSPVGGLEKLF
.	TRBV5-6	ASTPGVQETQY
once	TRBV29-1	SVVFRANTEAF
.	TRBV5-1	ASSLGLAGAMQETQY
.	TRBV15	ATSRGRANQPQH
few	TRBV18	ASSPPIGGLADTQY
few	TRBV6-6	ASSGTGGGWQPQH
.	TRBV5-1	ASSPPGQGRPGELF
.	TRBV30	AWSEAGGIQYQETQY
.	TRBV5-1	ASSPGQGVYEQY
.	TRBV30	AWSWDRRRAF
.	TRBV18	ASSIGQGYEQY
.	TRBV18	ASSPAGFDSPLH
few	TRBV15	ATSRRQINQPQH
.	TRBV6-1	ASSEARGYPPF
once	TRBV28	ASSLTSGGPYEQY
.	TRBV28	ATLPAGGSNEQF
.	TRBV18	ASSPALVNEQF
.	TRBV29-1	SVGNQGGTEAF
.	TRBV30	AWSAQGNLQPQH
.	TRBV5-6	ASSPSWTGPYEQY
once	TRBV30	AGGDYEQY
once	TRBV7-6	ASSLYAGTDTQY
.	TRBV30	AWRRTGVYGYT
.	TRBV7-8	ASSLLAGNEQY
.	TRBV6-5	ASSSRGLNTEAF
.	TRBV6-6	ASSGQGDQPQH
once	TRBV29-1	SVGDSTQNTGELF
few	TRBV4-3	ASSQDLSTGNTIY
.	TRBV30	AWSANRAGDGYT
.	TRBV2	ASKRESSYNEQF
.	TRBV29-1	SVGLAGTIQETQY
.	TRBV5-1	ASSLAVGAPYGYT
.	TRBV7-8	ASSLTGTRTDTQY
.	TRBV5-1	ASSLGGQVQETQY
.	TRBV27	ASSFDSVGGYT
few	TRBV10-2	ASRRTSDSYEQY
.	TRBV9	ASSVAGTSLETQY
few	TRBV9	ASSVDGGSYNEQF
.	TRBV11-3	ASSLDRGYVAGELF
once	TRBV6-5	ASKGGLAGWETQY
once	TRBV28	ASSFRGAYGYT
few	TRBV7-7	ASSPGTGEETQY
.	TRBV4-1	ASSQDHRGNGYT
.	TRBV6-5	ASRGRESYNEQF
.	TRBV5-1	ASSLWHRNYEQY
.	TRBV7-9	ASSLTGQMSRELF
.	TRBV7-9	ASSNNPGQGNTEAF
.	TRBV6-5	ASSYSAGNEQY